One sample yielded the 4 T cell receptor beta chains listed below, sequenced in a study of cytomegalovirus exposure and HLA in healthy donors. PCR primers comprised 60 Vbeta and 13 Jbeta primers. Method: immunoSEQ multiplex PCR; TCRdb's copy keeps in-frame clones and lacks some. The data contain approximately 73,000 clones, approximately 79% of them seen just once; the ten biggest clones take up roughly 22%. The sequenced material came from PBMCs. The receptor source for this set is a woman aged 40-49 years in good health and CMV-seropositive.

The gene calls are TRBV5-1 and TRBJ1-2, with 10 positions matching TRBD1. V shed 0 bases and J 4 bases; nucleotides not matched to a gene: 0. The germline gives CDR1 SGHRS, CDR2 YFSETQ. The length of the CDR3 is 14 residues. Here the CDR3 DNA reads TGCGCCAGCAGCTTGGGGGACAGGGGCTATGGCTACACCTTC. It yields the protein CASSLGDRGYGYTF.

This clone appeared a single time. This rearrangement joins TRBV7-2 to TRBJ2-3; D unresolved. This CDR3 has 13 residues. In germline, CDR1 is SGHTA, CDR2 FQGNSA. Trimming removed 1 base from V and 6 bases from J, with 8 bases in between. This CDR3 is CASSLGLADTQYF. The CDR3 nucleotides read TGTGCCAGCAGCTTAGGACTGGCGGATACGCAGTATTTT.

V usage is TRBV6-5 and J usage is TRBJ1-1, with TRBD1 matching 7 bases. This CDR3 comprises 14 residues. Germline lookup yields CDR1 MNHEY and CDR2 SVGAGI. V was clipped by 2 bases and J by 3 bases; unmatched bases: 3. CDR3 nucleotide sequence: TGTGCCAGCAGTTACCATACAGGGGACACTGAAGCTTTCTTT. Protein sequence: CASSYHTGDTEAFF.

This chain joins TRBV25-1 and TRBJ2-7; maybe TRBD1 (6 bases). V was clipped by 6 bases and J by 4 bases, with 16 bases between them. Looked up from germline, CDR1 is MGHDK and CDR2 is SYGVNS. This CDR3 is built from 14 residues. CDR3 loop: CASRDSRGPYEQYF. The CDR3 DNA sequence: TGTGCCAGCAGGGACAGCAGGGGACCGTACGAGCAGTACTTC.